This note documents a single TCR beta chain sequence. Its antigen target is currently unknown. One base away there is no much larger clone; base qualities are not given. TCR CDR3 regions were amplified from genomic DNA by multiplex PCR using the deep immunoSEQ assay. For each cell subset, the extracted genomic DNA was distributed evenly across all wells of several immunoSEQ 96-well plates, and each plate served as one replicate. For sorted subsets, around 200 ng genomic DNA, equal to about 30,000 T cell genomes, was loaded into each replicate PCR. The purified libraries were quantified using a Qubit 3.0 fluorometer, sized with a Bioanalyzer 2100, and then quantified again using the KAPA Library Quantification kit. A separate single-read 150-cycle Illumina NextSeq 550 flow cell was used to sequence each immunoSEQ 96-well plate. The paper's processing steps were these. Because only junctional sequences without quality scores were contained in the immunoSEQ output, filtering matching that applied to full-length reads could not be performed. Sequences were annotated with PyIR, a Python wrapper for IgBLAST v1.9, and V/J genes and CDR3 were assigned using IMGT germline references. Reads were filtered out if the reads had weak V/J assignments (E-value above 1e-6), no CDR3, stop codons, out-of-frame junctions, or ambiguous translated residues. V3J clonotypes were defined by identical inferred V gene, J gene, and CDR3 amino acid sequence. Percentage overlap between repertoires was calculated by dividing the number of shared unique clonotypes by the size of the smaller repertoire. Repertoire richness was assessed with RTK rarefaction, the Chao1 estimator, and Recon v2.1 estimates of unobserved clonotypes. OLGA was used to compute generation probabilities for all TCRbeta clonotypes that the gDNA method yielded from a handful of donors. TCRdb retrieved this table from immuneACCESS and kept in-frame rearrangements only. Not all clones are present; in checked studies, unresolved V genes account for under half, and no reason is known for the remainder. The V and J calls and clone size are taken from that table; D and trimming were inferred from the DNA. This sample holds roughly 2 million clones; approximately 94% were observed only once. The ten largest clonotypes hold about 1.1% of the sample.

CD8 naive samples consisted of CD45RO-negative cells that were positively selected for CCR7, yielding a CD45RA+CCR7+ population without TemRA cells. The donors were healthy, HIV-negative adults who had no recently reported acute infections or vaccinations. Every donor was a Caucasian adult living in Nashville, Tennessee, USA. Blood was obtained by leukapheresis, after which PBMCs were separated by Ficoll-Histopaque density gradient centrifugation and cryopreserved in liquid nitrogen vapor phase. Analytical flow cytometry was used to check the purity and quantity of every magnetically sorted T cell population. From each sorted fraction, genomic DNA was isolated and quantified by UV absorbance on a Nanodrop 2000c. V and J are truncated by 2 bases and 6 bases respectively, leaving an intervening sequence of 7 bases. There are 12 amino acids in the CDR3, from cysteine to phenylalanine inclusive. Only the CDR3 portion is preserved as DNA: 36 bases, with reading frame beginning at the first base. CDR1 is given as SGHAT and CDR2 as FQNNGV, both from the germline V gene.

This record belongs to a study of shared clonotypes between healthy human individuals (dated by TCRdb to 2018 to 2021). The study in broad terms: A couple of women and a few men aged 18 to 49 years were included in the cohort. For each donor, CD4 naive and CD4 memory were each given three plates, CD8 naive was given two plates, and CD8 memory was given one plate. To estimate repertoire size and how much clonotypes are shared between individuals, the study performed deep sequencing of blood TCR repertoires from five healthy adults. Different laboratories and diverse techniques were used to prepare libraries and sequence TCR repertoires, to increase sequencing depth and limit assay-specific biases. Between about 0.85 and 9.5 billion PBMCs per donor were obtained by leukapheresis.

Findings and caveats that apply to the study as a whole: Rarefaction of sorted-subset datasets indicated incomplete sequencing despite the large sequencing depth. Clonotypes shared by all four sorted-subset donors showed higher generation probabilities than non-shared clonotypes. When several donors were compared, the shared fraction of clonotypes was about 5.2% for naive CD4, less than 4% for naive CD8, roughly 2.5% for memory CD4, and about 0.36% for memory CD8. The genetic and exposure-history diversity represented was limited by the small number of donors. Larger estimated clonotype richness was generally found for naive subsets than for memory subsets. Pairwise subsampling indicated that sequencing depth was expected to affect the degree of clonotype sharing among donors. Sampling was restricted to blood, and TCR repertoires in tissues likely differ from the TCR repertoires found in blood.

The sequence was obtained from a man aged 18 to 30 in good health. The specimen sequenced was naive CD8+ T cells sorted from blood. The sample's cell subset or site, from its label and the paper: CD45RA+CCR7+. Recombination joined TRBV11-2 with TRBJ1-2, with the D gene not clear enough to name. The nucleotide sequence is TGTGCCAGCAGCTTAACAGCGGATGGCTACACCTTC. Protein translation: CASSLTADGYTF.